Sequencing of this TCR beta chain was carried out in a study of CD8+CD57+ T cells in acquired aplastic anemia (dated by TCRdb to the late 2010s). About the study as a whole: On average, sorted CD4+ and CD8+ cells yielded around 3.5 ug of extracted DNA, with a range of about 0.17 to 27.4 ug. CD8+CD57+ expansion was defined as frequency above the mean frequency observed in healthy subjects.

The patients picked for sequencing were ones in whom flow cytometry had shown an expansion of CD8+CD57+ cells. All patients had severe acquired aplastic anemia diagnosed by International Study of Aplastic Anemia and Agranulocytosis and Camitta criteria. Patients had received no therapy at the time of blood sampling. In this study, sorted CD4+ and CD8+ T cells from the blood of healthy subjects and of severe aplastic anemia patients had their TCR repertoires deep-sequenced. Patients were enrolled in the USA under clinicaltrials.gov protocols 00001620, 01623167, 00001397, 00071045, 00081523 and 00961064. Ficoll-Paque density gradient centrifugation was used to isolate peripheral blood mononuclear cells. Before DNA extraction, CD4+ and CD8+ T cells were sorted with FACS or magnetic beads. Genomic DNA was used as template for profiling of TCR beta VDJ combinations and CDR3 sequences. TCR repertoire sequencing was run on an Illumina HiSeq 2000. In the authors' own workflow: Repertoires were assessed using TRBV/TRBJ rearrangement plots, CDR3 size and DJ length profiles, and Simpson's diversity index. The most abundant DNA sequence in the deep sequencing data was taken as the immunodominant clone. CDR3 amino acid sequences were screened for sharing across subjects and were compared with published repertoires and the VDJdb database. TCRdb trimmed public reads at Q25 via fastp, called clones via MiXCR and kept in-frame beta chains. Here each entry gathers all rows of one CDR3 protein and keeps the most common genes and DNA. The V and J calls, along with clone size, are taken from TCRdb and not from the paper's own processing. Here the sample has just over 150,000 distinct CDR3 sequences; 45% to 50% occur a single time. Around a third of the sample comes from the top ten.

About this clonotype itself: The antigen it recognizes is unknown. No much larger clone exists at a distance of one base, and base qualities are not known.

On the study overall, not on this receptor specifically: About 30 CD8+ CDR3 sequences were found to be shared between patients and controls, but these sequences appeared to be highly expressed in patients and within the immunodominant clones of the patients. No significant difference in CD8+ Simpson's diversity was found between patients and healthy controls (P=0.060).

The sample consisted of sorted CD4+, CD8+, or CD8+CD57+ T cells (not recorded which) from PBMCs. The receptor comes from a human donor with aplastic anemia.

The CDR3 here reads CASSLDRLTNTEAFF. Read as DNA, the sequence is TGCGCCAGCAGCTTGGACAGGCTTACGAACACTGAAGCTTTCTTT. The sequence is built from TRBV5-1 and TRBJ1-1; TRBD1 could be the D gene, as 5 bases match. The germline V gene sets CDR1 to SGHRS and CDR2 to YFSETQ. Inclusive of the bounding cysteine and phenylalanine, the CDR3 is 15 residues long. Here the CDR3 DNA is all that survives: 45 bases in frame from base 1. V loses 0 bases, J loses 1 base, and the germline ends lie 10 bases apart.